This TCR beta chain was obtained from a study of shared clonotypes between healthy human individuals. General study points: Compared with memory subsets, naive subsets generally had larger estimated richness. In contrast to clonotypes shared by all four donors, non-shared clonotypes had lower generation probabilities.

The trim removed 4 bases at V and 2 bases at J, leaving 8 bases unmatched. The CDR3 runs to 15 residues. The V gene's germline CDR1 is SGHDT and CDR2 YYEEEE. CD45RO-negative, CCR7-positively selected cells formed the naive CD8 fraction, excluding terminally differentiated effector memory CD45RA+ cells. A remark on this clone: Its antigen is still unknown.

Profiling relied on immunoSEQ multiplex PCR, and the TCRdb table lists in-frame clones only, not all of them. In the table there are approximately 600,000 clones, approximately 95% of which are singletons. Sequenced material: naive CD8+ T cells sorted from blood. The TCR was taken from a woman in her twenties or thirties in good health. The chain combines TRBV5-6 with TRBJ2-7; 8 positions agree with TRBD1. The CDR3 sequence: CASSRRQGKAYEQYF. For the CDR3, the DNA is TGTGCCAGCAGCCGCCGACAGGGGAAAGCCTACGAGCAGTACTTC.